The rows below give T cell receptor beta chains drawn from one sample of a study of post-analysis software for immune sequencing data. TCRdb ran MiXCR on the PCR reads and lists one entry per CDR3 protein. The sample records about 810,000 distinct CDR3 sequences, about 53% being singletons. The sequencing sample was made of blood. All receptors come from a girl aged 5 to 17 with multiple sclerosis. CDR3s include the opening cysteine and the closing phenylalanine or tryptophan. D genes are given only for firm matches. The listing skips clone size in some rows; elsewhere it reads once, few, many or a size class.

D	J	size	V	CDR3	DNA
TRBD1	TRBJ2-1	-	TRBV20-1	CSARDVTGGDYNEQFF	TGCAGTGCTAGAGACGTGACAGGGGGAGACTACAATGAGCAGTTCTTC
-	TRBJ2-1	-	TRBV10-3	CASTHDIGNEQFF	TGTGCCAGCACCCATGATATCGGAAATGAGCAGTTCTTC
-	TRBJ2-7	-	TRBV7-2	CASRPTGSSYEQYF	TGTGCCAGCAGACCGACGGGCAGTTCCTACGAGCAGTACTTC
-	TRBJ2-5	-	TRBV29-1	CSVQQQVQETQYF	TGCAGCGTCCAACAACAGGTCCAAGAGACCCAGTACTTC
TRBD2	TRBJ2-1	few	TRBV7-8	CASSLPRTSGNEQFF	TGTGCCAGCAGCTTGCCGCGGACTAGCGGGAATGAGCAGTTCTTC
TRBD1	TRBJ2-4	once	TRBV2	CASSDLRQGFEQYF	TGTGCCAGCAGTGACCTTAGACAGGGCTTTGAGCAGTACTTC
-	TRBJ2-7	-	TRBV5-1	CASSLDVQGEQYF	TGCGCCAGCAGTCTTGATGTGCAGGGCGAGCAGTACTTC
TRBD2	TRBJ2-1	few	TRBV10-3	CAISGTSGSDEQFF	TGTGCCATCAGTGGGACTAGCGGGAGCGATGAGCAGTTCTTC
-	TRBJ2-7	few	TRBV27	CASSVAATASYEQYF	TGTGCCAGCAGCGTAGCCGCGACCGCTTCCTACGAGCAGTACTTC
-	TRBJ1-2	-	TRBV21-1	CASSKRQGSYGYTF	TGTGCCAGCAGCAAGCGGCAGGGGAGCTATGGCTACACCTTC
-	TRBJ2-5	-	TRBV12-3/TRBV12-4	CASSFLRGETQYF	TGTGCCAGCAGCTTCTTACGGGGGGAGACCCAGTACTTC
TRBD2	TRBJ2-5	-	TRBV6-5	CASKLGLAGETQYF	TGTGCCAGCAAGCTGGGACTAGCGGGTGAGACCCAGTACTTC
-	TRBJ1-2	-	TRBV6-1	CASSDWGFSLEANYGYTF	TGTGCCAGCAGTGACTGGGGGTTTTCACTCGAGGCCAACTATGGCTACACCTTC
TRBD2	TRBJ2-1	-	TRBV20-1	CSARPGLALYNEQFF	TGCAGTGCCCGTCCGGGACTAGCGCTGTACAATGAGCAGTTCTTC
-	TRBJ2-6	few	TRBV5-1	CASSLAGFSGANVRTF	TGCGCCAGCAGCTTGGCAGGGTTCTCTGGGGCCAACGTCCGGACTTTC
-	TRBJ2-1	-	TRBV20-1	CSASLRGDVVNEQFF	TGCAGTGCTAGTCTGCGGGGCGACGTAGTCAATGAGCAGTTCTTC
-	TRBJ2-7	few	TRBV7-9	CASSLAAGDDEQYF	TGTGCCAGCAGCTTAGCGGCCGGGGACGACGAGCAGTACTTC
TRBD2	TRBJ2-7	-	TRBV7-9	CASSLGAGGLFEQYF	TGTGCCAGCAGCTTAGGAGCGGGGGGCCTTTTTGAGCAGTACTTC
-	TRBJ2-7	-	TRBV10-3	CAISEVPLGVYEQYF	TGTGCCATCAGTGAGGTTCCTCTGGGGGTTTACGAGCAGTACTTC
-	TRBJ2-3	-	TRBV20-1	CSASTVSTDTQYF	TGCAGTGCCTCGACGGTTAGCACAGATACGCAGTATTTT
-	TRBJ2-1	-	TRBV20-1	CSATLSYNEQFF	TGCAGTGCCACCTTGTCCTACAATGAGCAGTTCTTC
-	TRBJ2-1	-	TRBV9	CASSVVSVSNEQFF	TGTGCCAGCAGCGTAGTATCGGTGAGCAATGAGCAGTTCTTC
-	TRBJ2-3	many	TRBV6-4	CASSDTAGSDTQYF	TGTGCCAGCAGTGACACGGCGGGGTCAGATACGCAGTATTTT
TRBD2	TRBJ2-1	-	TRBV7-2	CASSLTSGGAVNNEQFF	TGTGCCAGCAGCTTAACTAGCGGGGGGGCCGTGAACAATGAGCAGTTCTTC
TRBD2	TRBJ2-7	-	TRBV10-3	CAISPGTSGIYEQYF	TGTGCCATCAGCCCCGGGACTAGCGGGATCTACGAGCAGTACTTC
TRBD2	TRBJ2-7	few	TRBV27	CASSAALAGIYEQYF	TGTGCCAGCAGCGCCGCCCTAGCGGGGATCTACGAGCAGTACTTC
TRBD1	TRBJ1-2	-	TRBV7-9	CASSSTGMGGYGYTF	TGTGCCAGCAGCTCGACAGGGATGGGTGGCTATGGCTACACCTTC
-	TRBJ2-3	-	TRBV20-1	CSARAGSGTSTDTQYF	TGCAGTGCTAGAGCGGGTAGCGGCACTAGCACAGATACGCAGTATTTT
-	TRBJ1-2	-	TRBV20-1	CSAATGTANYGYTF	TGCAGTGCTGCTACAGGGACGGCTAACTATGGCTACACCTTC
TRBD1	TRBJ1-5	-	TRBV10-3	CAISATGVSNQPQHF	TGTGCCATCAGTGCCACAGGGGTTAGCAATCAGCCCCAGCATTTT
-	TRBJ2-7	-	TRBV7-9	CASSQGTRQYF	TGTGCCAGCAGCCAGGGGACGAGGCAGTACTTC
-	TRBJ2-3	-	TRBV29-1	CSVTGRATDTQYF	TGCAGCGTAACGGGTCGGGCCACAGATACGCAGTATTTT
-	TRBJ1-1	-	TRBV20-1	CSLAGSTTEAFF	TGCAGCCTCGCAGGGAGCACCACTGAAGCTTTCTTT
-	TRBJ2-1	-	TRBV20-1	CSAAAPSDSYNEQFF	TGCAGTGCCGCTGCCCCTAGCGACTCCTACAATGAGCAGTTCTTC
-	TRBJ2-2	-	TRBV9	CASSSRRRNTGELFF	TGTGCCAGCAGCTCACGACGGAGGAACACCGGGGAGCTGTTTTTT
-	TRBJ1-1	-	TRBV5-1	CASSLGQSTNTEAFF	TGCGCCAGCAGCTTGGGACAGTCGACGAACACTGAAGCTTTCTTT
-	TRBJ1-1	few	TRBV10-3	CAISSPTRRTEAFF	TGTGCCATCAGTTCTCCGACCCGGAGGACTGAAGCTTTCTTT
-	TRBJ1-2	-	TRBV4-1	CASSEGRGTANYGYTF	TGCGCCAGCAGCGAAGGAAGGGGCACGGCTAACTATGGCTACACCTTC